Listed here are 18 T cell receptor beta chains from one sample, sequenced in a study of shared clonotypes between healthy human individuals. Generated by immunoSEQ multiplex PCR, the TCRdb table keeps only in-frame clones and is missing some. The sample lists roughly 2 million clones, more than 90% occurring once. The source material was naive CD4+ T cells sorted from blood. Described subset: CD45RA+ positively selected. The source is a man younger than 35 in good health.

This clone came up once. This chain uses TRBV15 with TRBJ1-1, with D unclear. V gave up 5 bases and J gave up 11 bases, with 18 bases separating them. The CDR3 spans 13 residues. Germline V gene sequence: CDR1 LNHNV, CDR2 YYDKDF (reference sequence). The CDR3 protein is CATSASGGHGAFF. The CDR3, as DNA: TGTGCCACCAGCGCGTCAGGCGGGCACGGGGCTTTCTTT.

The V gene is TRBV5-1, the J gene TRBJ1-3; 8 nucleotides agree with TRBD1. The V and J ends lost 1 base and 1 base, in that order; junction bases with no gene match: 16. Germline CDR1 SGHRS, CDR2 YFSETQ. There are 20 residues in the CDR3. Here the CDR3 reads CASSLYQGASLPGSGNTIYF. Written as DNA, the CDR3 is TGCGCCAGCAGCTTGTACCAGGGGGCTAGTCTCCCGGGATCTGGAAACACCATATATTTT.

This clone showed up just a few times. This chain joins TRBV7-9 and TRBJ2-7; the match to TRBD2 covers 11 bases. The CDR3 is made up of 14 amino acids. V shed 5 bases, J shed 3 bases, and the junction held 3 bases outside the gene matches. Germline V lookup: CDR1 SEHNR, CDR2 FQNEAQ (reference sequence). The CDR3 DNA follows: TGTGCCAGCAGCAAGGGACTAGCGGACTACGAGCAGTACTTC. Its protein is CASSKGLADYEQYF.

The chain has TRBV7-2 and TRBJ2-6, with D tentatively TRBD1 or TRBD2 (5 bases each). The V end lost 5 bases, the J end lost 2 bases, and 13 bases lay between the germline ends. The V gene's germline CDR1 is SGHTA and CDR2 FQGNSA. This CDR3 has 16 amino acids. This chain's CDR3 is CASSPSGTTGANVLTF. The CDR3, as DNA: TGTGCCAGCAGCCCATCCGGGACGACTGGGGCCAACGTCCTGACTTTC.

The chain combines TRBV18 with TRBJ2-2; TRBD1 or TRBD2 may be the D gene (5 bases each). Germline V gene lookup returns CDR1 KGHSH and CDR2 LQKENI. The CDR3 loop spans 13 amino acids. V was clipped by 1 base and J by 8 bases, with 8 bases between them. The CDR3 protein is CASSPRDEGELFF. The CDR3 coding sequence is TGTGCCAGCTCACCACGGGACGAGGGGGAGCTGTTTTTT.

The chain carries TRBV27 and TRBJ2-5; TRBD2 aligns across 10 bases. Per germline, CDR1 MNHEY and CDR2 SMNVEV (reference sequence). The trim removed 2 bases at V and 4 bases at J, leaving 4 bases unmatched. The CDR3 extends over 15 amino acids. This chain's CDR3 is CASSLDPSGGETQYF. The CDR3 DNA sequence: TGTGCCAGCAGTTTAGACCCTAGCGGGGGAGAGACCCAGTACTTC.

The gene calls are TRBV5-1 and TRBJ1-6; D possibly corresponds to TRBD1 (5 bases). Trimming pared 1 base from V and 3 bases from J, leaving 8 bases between. The CDR3 is made up of 15 amino acids. CDR1 and CDR2 (germline): SGHRS, YFSETQ. CDR3 amino acids: CASSLKQGYNSPLHF. CDR3 nucleotides: TGCGCCAGCAGCTTGAAGCAGGGCTATAATTCACCCCTCCACTTT. Combining the CDR3 with reference TRBV5-1 and TRBJ1-6 gives the whole variable domain KAGVTQTPRYLIKTRGQQVTLSCSPISGHRSVSWYQQTPGQGLQFLFEYFSETQRNKGNFPGRFSGRQFSNSRSEMNVSTLELGDSALYLCASSLKQGYNSPLHFGNGTRLTVT.

The chain has TRBV9 and TRBJ2-5; the D gene is possibly TRBD2 (6 bases). The CDR3 has 16 amino acids. V gave up 3 bases and J gave up 8 bases, with 23 bases separating them. The germline gives CDR1 SGDLS, CDR2 YYNGEE. CDR3 DNA: TGTGCCAGCAGCGACCAACCGGGACTCCCTTCGGGAACCCAGTACTTC. This sequence encodes CASSDQPGLPSGTQYF. Full variable domain (outside the CDR3, taken from reference TRBV9 and TRBJ2-5): DSGVTQTPKHLITATGQRVTLRCSPRSGDLSVYWYQQSLDQGLQFLIQYYNGEERAKGNILERFSAQQFPDLHSELNLSSLELGDSALYFCASSDQPGLPSGTQYFGPGTRLLVL.

A note on this clone: Other DNA sequences within the sample encode an identical CDR3. This chain uses TRBV6-5 with TRBJ2-2; 7 bases agree with TRBD1. CDR1 and CDR2 (germline): MNHEY, SVGAGI. This CDR3 has 14 residues. V trimming: 7 bases; J trimming: 1 base; junction bases outside the gene matches: 3. For the CDR3, the DNA is TGTGCCAGCACCCCAGGGGGGAACACCGGGGAGCTGTTTTTT. This gives the protein CASTPGGNTGELFF.

The sample holds one count of this clone. The chain combines TRBV27 with TRBJ1-6; 9 nucleotides agree with TRBD1. CDR1 and CDR2 from the germline V gene are MNHEY and SMNVEV (reference sequence). This CDR3 contains 17 residues. V gave up 4 bases and J gave up 9 bases; unmatched junction bases: 13. CDR3 loop: CASSYKGTGMGGSPLHF. CDR3 in DNA: TGTGCCAGCAGTTATAAGGGGACAGGGATGGGGGGTTCACCCCTCCACTTT.

The chain uses TRBV25-1 and TRBJ2-2; tentative D call: TRBD2 (6 bases). V was shortened by 4 bases and J by 0 bases, with 9 bases between the two germline ends. Germline V gene lookup returns CDR1 MGHDK and CDR2 SYGVNS. This CDR3 region has 15 residues. The CDR3 DNA reads as TGTGCCAGCAGTGTTACTAGCCCGAACACCGGGGAGCTGTTTTTT. This translates into CASSVTSPNTGELFF.

This chain joins TRBV7-2 and TRBJ2-7, with 8 bases identical to TRBD2. The CDR3 length is 14 residues. V lost 6 bases, J lost 3 bases, and 7 bases stayed unmatched. Germline V gene sequence: CDR1 SGHTA, CDR2 FQGNSA. The DNA for the CDR3 is TGTGCCAGCAGTCGGACTAGCCTAGACTACGAGCAGTACTTC. Translated: CASSRTSLDYEQYF.

J is TRBJ1-3 and V is TRBV11-2, with D maybe TRBD1 (6 bases). V lost 6 bases, J lost 7 bases, and 22 bases lay in between. This CDR3 is built from 16 residues. The germline gives CDR1 SGHAT, CDR2 FQNNGV. CDR3 coding DNA: TGTGCCAGCAGTCACGTCGCAGCCAGGGGCTGGAACACCATATATTTT. Translated, it gives CASSHVAARGWNTIYF.

The J gene is TRBJ1-4, the V gene TRBV30; possibly TRBD1 for D (6 bases). The CDR3 is 14 amino acids. CDR1 is GTSNPN, CDR2 SVGIG, per germline (reference sequence). The V gene lost 1 base and the J gene lost 7 bases, with 13 bases spanning the gap. CDR3 residues: CAWSDNKGGEKLFF. In DNA form, the CDR3 reads TGTGCCTGGAGTGACAACAAGGGGGGTGAAAAACTGTTTTTT.

V and J are TRBV5-1 and TRBJ1-2, with D unclear. Germline V gene lookup returns CDR1 SGHRS and CDR2 YFSETQ. Between the trimmed V and J ends, which lost 0 bases and 4 bases, there was a span of 13 bases. This CDR3 is built from 15 residues. The CDR3 bases are TGCGCCAGCAGCTTGGCATCGGGGTTCCCCTATGGCTACACCTTC. Its protein is CASSLASGFPYGYTF.

As for this clone: At the DNA level, this CDR3 is encoded by other sequences in the same sample as well. The chain joins TRBV5-1 to TRBJ2-1; D may be TRBD1 (5 bases). CDR3 length: 15 amino acids. CDR1 and CDR2 (germline): SGHRS, YFSETQ. The V and J ends lost 0 bases and 0 bases respectively, with 7 bases between them. The CDR3 is CASSLEGDSYNEQFF. The DNA of the CDR3 is TGCGCCAGCAGCTTGGAAGGGGACTCCTACAATGAGCAGTTCTTC. The whole variable domain, filled in from reference TRBV5-1 and TRBJ2-1, reads KAGVTQTPRYLIKTRGQQVTLSCSPISGHRSVSWYQQTPGQGLQFLFEYFSETQRNKGNFPGRFSGRQFSNSRSEMNVSTLELGDSALYLCASSLEGDSYNEQFFGPGTRLTVL.

V is TRBV4-1 and J is TRBJ2-7; no firm D call. This CDR3 comprises 13 residues. The V gene's germline CDR1 is MGHRA and CDR2 YSYEKL. Trimming took off 1 base at V and 7 bases at J, with 11 bases between the two ends. The CDR3 sequence: CASSQVTVEEQYF. The DNA of the CDR3 is TGCGCCAGCAGCCAAGTTACCGTGGAGGAGCAGTACTTC.

J is TRBJ1-2 and V is TRBV13; a weak D match, TRBD1 (5 bases). Germline CDR1 and CDR2: PRHDT and FYEKMQ (reference sequence). V was shortened by 5 bases and J by 4 bases, with 14 bases between the two germline ends. There are 14 residues in the CDR3. The CDR3 here is CASSPPGVGYGYTF. The CDR3 DNA is TGTGCCAGCAGCCCTCCGGGGGTGGGCTATGGCTACACCTTC.